The 22 T cell receptor beta chains below were found in one sample sequenced in a study of identifying expanded T cells in peripheral blood. Libraries were prepared by immunoSEQ multiplex PCR; TCRdb keeps only in-frame clonotypes and omits some of them. The sample contains approximately 100,000 clones, about nine tenths of which appear only once. Sequenced material: blood. The receptors come from a person aged 18-69 years in good health.

In DNA form, the CDR3 reads TGTGCCAGCAGCTTGGGCCAGGGTGGCTATGGCTACACCTTC. It yields the protein CASSLGQGGYGYTF. This sequence joins TRBV5-6 and TRBJ1-2, with D possibly matching TRBD1 (5 bases). The CDR3 runs to 14 residues. The ends were cut back, 0 bases at V and 4 bases at J, with 10 bases in the middle. CDR1 and CDR2 (germline): SGHDT, YYEEEE.

CDR3 DNA: TGTGCCAGCAGCTCCGTCGGCGGGGGGGGCTACGAGCAGTACTTC. This codes for CASSSVGGGGYEQYF. The gene calls are TRBV6-6 and TRBJ2-7; 9 bases line up with TRBD2. Trimming at V came to 6 bases and at J to 3 bases, leaving 9 bases not matched to a gene. The CDR3 sequence is 15 residues long. CDR1 is MNHNY, CDR2 SVGAGI, per germline (reference sequence).

V and J are TRBV19 and TRBJ1-5; D might be TRBD1 (5 bases). CDR3 length equals 15 residues. V lost 3 bases and J lost 2, with 11 bases in between. Germline V lookup: CDR1 LNHDA, CDR2 SQIVND (reference sequence). CDR3 loop: CASSIRGGGNQPQHF. In DNA form, the CDR3 reads TGTGCCAGTAGTATTAGAGGAGGGGGCAATCAGCCCCAGCATTTT.

This clone occurred a few times. This sequence joins TRBV27 and TRBJ1-2, with D possibly being TRBD1 (5 bases). The CDR3 contains 13 residues. Germline V CDR1 and CDR2: MNHEY, SMNVEV (reference sequence). Trimming took off 5 bases at V and 6 bases at J, with 13 bases between the two ends. The CDR3 DNA is TGTGCCAGCAGTCCCCCAGGGCTTCATGGCTACACCTTC. Its protein is CASSPPGLHGYTF.

Written as DNA, the CDR3 is TGTGCCAGCAGCCCAGGGGTCCCATATGGCTACACCTTC. This encodes CASSPGVPYGYTF. The J gene is TRBJ1-2, the V gene TRBV7-2, with D perhaps TRBD1 (6 bases). The germline CDR1 and CDR2 sequences are SGHTA and FQGNSA. Trimming cost V 5 bases and J 5 bases, with 12 bases left between them. The CDR3 totals 13 residues.

CDR3 DNA sequence: TGCGCCAGCAGTGACACAGGGGGGAGTCAGCCCCAGCATTTT. Translated, it gives CASSDTGGSQPQHF. This chain connects TRBV10-2 to TRBJ1-5; TRBD1 matches 8 bases. The CDR3 covers 14 residues. Germline-derived CDR1 and CDR2 are WSHSY and SAAADI. With 3 bases clipped from V and 6 bases from J, the junction kept 4 bases outside the gene matches.

The table lists this clone with a count of one. The chain employs TRBV4-1 and TRBJ2-7; D tentatively reads TRBD1 or TRBD2 (5 bases each). The CDR3 length is 17 residues. The V and J ends lost 0 bases and 2 bases respectively, with 17 bases between them. The V gene's germline CDR1 is MGHRA and CDR2 YSYEKL. CDR3 residues: CASSQDPKPGRPYEQYF. The CDR3 DNA reads as TGCGCCAGCAGCCAAGATCCCAAACCGGGACGGCCCTACGAGCAGTACTTC.

The chain has TRBV27 and TRBJ2-3; no clear D. Germline loops: CDR1 MNHEY, CDR2 SMNVEV (reference sequence). Trimming took 5 bases from V and 4 from J, leaving 4 bases between them. The CDR3 has 11 amino acids. CDR3 amino acids: CASSVADTQYF. The CDR3 DNA is TGTGCCAGCAGTGTGGCAGATACGCAGTATTTT.

The CDR3: CASISRGTSNQPQHF. The CDR3 DNA is TGTGCCAGTATTTCCCGGGGGACGAGCAATCAGCCCCAGCATTTT. The J gene is TRBJ1-5, the V gene TRBV19; perhaps TRBD1 as D (5 bases). The V and J ends lost 7 bases and 1 base respectively, with 14 bases between them. Germline CDR1 and CDR2: LNHDA and SQIVND (reference sequence). The CDR3 contains 15 residues.

The gene calls are TRBV7-2 and TRBJ2-4; D gene unclear. Trimming removed 1 base at V and 9 bases at J, with 10 bases between. The germline CDR1 and CDR2 sequences are SGHTA and FQGNSA. The CDR3 runs to 13 residues. The CDR3 loop is CASSLEPWGIQYF. In DNA form, the CDR3 reads TGTGCCAGCAGCTTAGAACCTTGGGGCATTCAGTACTTC.

In this sample, this clone turned up once. The gene calls are TRBV18 and TRBJ2-1; TRBD1 aligns across 7 bases. The CDR3 has 15 amino acids. In germline, CDR1 is KGHSH, CDR2 LQKENI. V was pared by 3 bases and J by 6 bases, with 8 bases of the junction left unmatched. The CDR3 sequence is CASSPRGQLVNEQFF. The CDR3 nucleotides read TGTGCCAGCTCACCTAGGGGGCAGTTAGTCAATGAGCAGTTCTTC.

The gene calls are TRBV30 and TRBJ2-2; D uncertain. V was trimmed by 3 bases and J by 8 bases, leaving 13 bases between them. Germline CDR1 is GTSNPN and CDR2 is SVGIG (reference sequence). There are 13 residues in the CDR3. The CDR3 DNA sequence: TGTGCCTGGAGAGCGACATCGGCGGGGGAGCTGTTTTTT. Translation: CAWRATSAGELFF.

This clone showed up just once. CDR3 sequence reads: CASSLVAGQGGGYTF. DNA of the CDR3: TGTGCCAGCAGTTTAGTCGCGGGACAGGGAGGGGGCTACACCTTC. The rearrangement uses TRBV28 and TRBJ1-2, with 9 bases matching TRBD1. With V trimmed by 2 bases and J by 8 bases, 9 bases remained unmatched. The length of the CDR3 is 15 residues. Germline V gives CDR1 MDHEN, CDR2 SYDVKM.

The V call is TRBV10-3, the J call TRBJ1-5; D possibly corresponds to TRBD1 (6 bases). V was trimmed by 6 bases and J by 9 bases, leaving 18 bases between them. Germline CDR1 and CDR2: ENHRY and SYGVKD. This CDR3 is built from 14 residues. DNA for the CDR3: TGTGCCATCAGGGGCCAGGGAGAGGGGGGGCCCCAGCATTTT. It translates to CAIRGQGEGGPQHF.

The rearrangement links TRBV5-5 to TRBJ1-5; TRBD1 matches at 7 bases. Germline-derived CDR1 and CDR2 are SGHKS and YYEKEE (reference sequence). The CDR3 totals 16 residues. The ends lost 1 base at V and 2 bases at J; junction bases unmatched: 6. The CDR3 is CASSLLGGVGNQPQHF. The CDR3 coding sequence is TGTGCCAGCAGCTTGTTAGGGGGCGTTGGCAATCAGCCCCAGCATTTT.

The chain uses TRBV5-4 and TRBJ2-3; D remains unclear. V was clipped by 4 bases and J by 0 bases, with 12 bases between them. This CDR3 has 15 residues. Germline values: CDR1 SGHNT, CDR2 YYREEE (reference sequence). The CDR3 sequence is CASSQTPTSTDTQYF. The CDR3 DNA follows: TGTGCCAGCAGCCAGACCCCCACTAGCACAGATACGCAGTATTTT.

This clone was counted once. The gene calls are TRBV7-8 and TRBJ1-1; 11 bases are shared with TRBD1. CDR3 length: 18 residues. The J segment lost 5 bases and the V segment lost 6 bases, leaving 17 bases of the junction unmatched. Germline values: CDR1 SGHVS, CDR2 FQNEAQ. CDR3 residues: CASRRNPGTGGARTEAFF. The CDR3 DNA reads as TGTGCCAGCAGGCGAAACCCCGGGACAGGGGGTGCTAGAACTGAAGCTTTCTTT.

Here the CDR3 DNA reads TGTGCCAGCAGTGACGGCTGGGAACAGCATTTT. This translates into CASSDGWEQHF. This sequence joins TRBV6-1 and TRBJ1-5; D is undetermined. The CDR3 covers 11 residues. Trimming pared 3 bases from V and 13 bases from J, leaving 10 bases between. CDR1 and CDR2 (germline): MNHNS, SASEGT.

This chain joins TRBV15 and TRBJ1-4; D not resolved. This CDR3 region has 16 residues. V was cut by 0 bases and J by 5 bases, with 13 bases left in between. CDR1 is LNHNV and CDR2 is YYDKDF in the germline V gene (reference sequence). The CDR3 spells CATSRDRVAANEKLFF. Here the CDR3 DNA reads TGTGCCACCAGCAGAGATCGGGTGGCGGCAAATGAAAAACTGTTTTTT. Full variable domain (outside the CDR3, taken from reference TRBV15 and TRBJ1-4): DAMVIQNPRYQVTQFGKPVTLSCSQTLNHNVMYWYQQKSSQAPKLLFHYYDKDFNNEADTPDNFQSRRPNTSFCFLDIRSPGLGDTAMYLCATSRDRVAANEKLFFGSGTQLSVL.

CDR3 DNA: TGTGCCAGCAGCCCCGTAGGGGGGCCTGGGTCGTGGCAGTTCTTC. Amino acids: CASSPVGGPGSWQFF. V gene TRBV7-3 combines with J gene TRBJ2-1; perhaps D is TRBD1 or TRBD2 (6 bases each). This CDR3 spans 15 amino acids. V dropped 5 bases and J dropped 12 bases, with 23 bases sitting between them. Germline CDR1 SGHTA, CDR2 FQGTGA.

The CDR3 bases are TGTGCCACCAGCAGGGAGTATAGCGGGGTCCAAGAGACCCAGTACTTC. Protein product: CATSREYSGVQETQYF. The chain combines TRBV15 with TRBJ2-5; 8 nucleotides agree with TRBD2. The CDR3 loop spans 16 amino acids. The germline CDR1 and CDR2 sequences are LNHNV and YYDKDF (reference sequence). Germline trimming cut 3 bases from V and 1 base from J; bases unmatched to any gene: 7.

This clone was picked up one time. V gene TRBV9 combines with J gene TRBJ2-1; the D gene is possibly TRBD1 (5 bases). Trimming took 3 bases from V and 4 from J, leaving 8 bases between them. Germline V gene sequence: CDR1 SGDLS, CDR2 YYNGEE. This CDR3 region has 13 residues. In nucleotides, the CDR3 is TGTGCCAGCAGCGGACAGCCTTACAATGAGCAGTTCTTC. This translates into CASSGQPYNEQFF. Complete variable domain (other parts from reference TRBV9 and TRBJ2-1): DSGVTQTPKHLITATGQRVTLRCSPRSGDLSVYWYQQSLDQGLQFLIQYYNGEERAKGNILERFSAQQFPDLHSELNLSSLELGDSALYFCASSGQPYNEQFFGPGTRLTVL.